This section outlines one T cell receptor beta chain sequence together with its context. This record belongs to a study of cytomegalovirus exposure and HLA in healthy donors. Vbeta (60) and Jbeta (13) primers were used in the PCR. Profiling relied on immunoSEQ multiplex PCR, and the TCRdb table lists in-frame clones only, not all of them. This table has approximately 100,000 clones, 70% to 85% appearing once. Germline loops: CDR1 MNHNS, CDR2 SASEGT. The CDR3 consists of 12 residues. V and J are TRBV6-1 and TRBJ2-5, with TRBD1 matching 8 bases. The J call may be wrong; the DNA end is better matched by TRBJ2-7. This TCR was recovered from a man aged 35-49 years in good health and CMV-seropositive. The sequenced material came from PBMCs. CDR3 nucleotide sequence: TGTGCCAGCAGTCGACAGGGGAACGAGCAGTACTTC. This encodes CASSRQGNEQYF.